These 23 T cell receptor beta chains share one sample of origin, sequenced in a study of blood T cell repertoires in COVID-19. Assay: immunoSEQ multiplex PCR; the TCRdb copy retains only in-frame clones and omits some. The table includes approximately 330,000 clones, approximately 86% detected once. Sequenced sample: peripheral blood. These TCRs come from a man aged 30-40 years with COVID-19, enrolled during active disease.

The sample holds one count of this clone. The CDR3 loop is CASSWGLAGGNNEQFF. For the CDR3, the DNA is TGTGCCAGCAGTTGGGGACTAGCGGGGGGCAACAATGAGCAGTTCTTC. The rearrangement links TRBV6-2 or TRBV6-3 to TRBJ2-1; 15 bases agree with TRBD2. The trim removed 4 bases at V and 5 bases at J, leaving 3 bases unmatched. Germline values: CDR1 MNHEY, CDR2 SVGEGT. The CDR3 has 16 amino acids.

This chain uses TRBV4-3 with TRBJ2-2; D is undetermined. The germline CDR1 and CDR2 sequences are LGHNA and YSLEER. This CDR3 has 14 amino acids. Trimming took 0 bases from V and 7 from J, leaving 9 bases between them. The CDR3 DNA follows: TGCGCCAGCAGCCAAGATAGGAGAATCGGGGAGCTGTTTTTT. Translated, it gives CASSQDRRIGELFF.

The rearrangement links TRBV21-1 to TRBJ2-5; TRBD2 was called by the table and not checked on the DNA. TRBV21-1 is annotated as a pseudogene. The CDR3 is made up of 20 amino acids. The CDR3 protein is CASSTATSGGDVSLQETQYF. The CDR3 DNA follows: TGTGCCAGCAGCACGGCGACTAGCGGGGGGGACGTATCCCTCCAAGAGACCCAGTACTTC.

This clone was seen a handful of times. CDR3: CASSTIQGYGYTF. The CDR3 bases are TGTGCCAGTAGTACCATACAGGGTTATGGCTACACCTTC. V usage is TRBV19 and J usage is TRBJ1-2; tentative D call: TRBD1 (6 bases). The germline V gene has CDR1 LNHDA and CDR2 SQIVND (reference sequence). The CDR3 extends over 13 amino acids. Trimming left V 4 bases short and J 5 bases short, with 11 bases between.

V gene TRBV24-1 combines with J gene TRBJ2-2, with 11 bases fitting TRBD1. The germline CDR1 and CDR2 sequences are KGHDR and SFDVKD. This CDR3 is built from 14 residues. The V and J ends lost 10 bases and 5 bases, in that order; junction bases with no gene match: 5. The CDR3 DNA sequence: TGTGCCACACGGGACAGGGGGTATACCGGGGAGCTGTTTTTT. Translating it yields CATRDRGYTGELFF.

This clone has a handful of counts. The CDR3 DNA sequence: TGTGCCAGCAGCTTAGAGGAGGAGGGGACTAATGAAAAACTGTTTTTT. This gives the protein CASSLEEEGTNEKLFF. V is TRBV7-6 and J is TRBJ1-4, with a tentative D call TRBD1 (5 bases). V was pared by 1 base and J by 2 bases, with 11 bases between. The germline V gene encodes CDR1 SGHVS and CDR2 FNYEAQ. The CDR3 sequence is 16 residues long.

This chain links TRBV28 with TRBJ2-4; TRBD2 matches 11 bases. Germline CDR1 is MDHEN and CDR2 is SYDVKM. Trimming cost V 5 bases and J 0 bases; bases outside gene matches: 9. This CDR3 is 18 amino acids long. As DNA, the CDR3 is TGTGCCAGCAGTCCCACGGGGACTAGCGGACTAGCCAAAAACATTCAGTACTTC. It specifies CASSPTGTSGLAKNIQYF.

CDR3 loop: CASSSWTSGRGTDTQYF. The CDR3 DNA follows: TGTGCCAGCAGCTCATGGACTAGCGGGAGGGGCACAGATACGCAGTATTTT. The chain links TRBV11-2 to TRBJ2-3; TRBD2 agrees at 15 bases. The CDR3 is 17 residues long. Germline CDR1 reads SGHAT; CDR2 reads FQNNGV. V was pared by 4 bases and J by 1 base, with 3 bases of the junction left unmatched.

The DNA of the CDR3 is TGTGCCATCAGTGAAGGATCCGGGACAGATCCCACTGAAGCTTTCTTT. Protein: CAISEGSGTDPTEAFF. V is TRBV10-3 and J is TRBJ1-1; 7 bases are a match to TRBD1. This CDR3 comprises 16 residues. From germline, CDR1 is ENHRY and CDR2 SYGVKD. The junction had 11 bases not matched to a gene; V was cut back by 3 bases and J by 4 bases.

The chain employs TRBV12-3 or TRBV12-4 and TRBJ2-1, with a possible D match to TRBD1 (6 bases). The CDR3 extends over 13 amino acids. V lost 10 bases and J 7 bases, leaving 17 bases between the germline ends. The CDR3 loop reads CATNRYTGNEQFF. The CDR3 nucleotides are TGTGCCACAAACAGGTATACAGGGAATGAGCAGTTCTTC.

This CDR3 reads CASSSSRAGSGANVLTF. The CDR3 DNA is TGTGCCAGCAGCTCGTCCAGGGCCGGCTCTGGGGCCAACGTCCTGACTTTC. The rearrangement links TRBV5-4 to TRBJ2-6, with D tentatively TRBD1 (5 bases). The CDR3 is 17 amino acids. Germline V gene data show CDR1 as SGHNT and CDR2 as YYREEE (reference sequence). The V end lost 3 bases, the J end lost 0 bases, and 13 bases lay between the germline ends.

About this clone itself: A read error is the likely source, as a far larger clone sits one nucleotide away. This chain's CDR3 is CASSEGTSGINNEQFF. The CDR3 nucleotides are TGTGCCAGCAGTGAGGGGACTAGCGGGATAAATAATGAGCAGTTCTTC. This sequence joins TRBV6-1 and TRBJ2-1; 13 positions agree with TRBD2. The CDR3 spans 16 residues. The V and J ends lost 3 bases and 7 bases, in that order; junction bases with no gene match: 6. CDR1 MNHNS and CDR2 SASEGT come from the germline V gene.

This sequence joins TRBV15 and TRBJ2-3; 7 bases match TRBD2. Germline V gene lookup returns CDR1 LNHNV and CDR2 YYDKDF (reference sequence). The CDR3 runs 15 residues. Trimming cost V 9 bases and J 0 bases; bases outside gene matches: 9. CDR3 in DNA: TGTGCCACTAAGCAAACTAGCGAAAGCACAGATACGCAGTATTTT. Protein: CATKQTSESTDTQYF.

This chain connects TRBV27 to TRBJ2-1, with TRBD2 as a possible D gene (6 bases). The germline V and J ends were trimmed by 8 bases and 6 bases, with 8 bases remaining between them. This CDR3 spans 11 amino acids. Germline V gives CDR1 MNHEY, CDR2 SMNVEV (reference sequence). The CDR3 sequence: CASGSGNEQFF. The CDR3, as DNA: TGTGCCAGCGGTAGCGGCAATGAGCAGTTCTTC.

This sequence joins TRBV9 and TRBJ1-1; D remains unclear. CDR1 and CDR2 from the germline V gene are SGDLS and YYNGEE. The V gene lost 0 bases and the J gene lost 4 bases, with 10 bases spanning the gap. This CDR3 region has 14 residues. The CDR3 region has the DNA TGTGCCAGCAGCGTAGTGAGGGCGACCACTGAAGCTTTCTTT. Its translation is CASSVVRATTEAFF.

In its sample, this clone was seen once. V and J are TRBV29-1 and TRBJ1-1, with D uncertain. The germline V gene encodes CDR1 SQVTM and CDR2 ANQGSEA. The CDR3 has 11 residues. V shed 7 bases and J shed 1 base, with 7 bases lying between them. The CDR3 DNA follows: TGCAGCGGGAGGGAGAACACTGAAGCTTTCTTT. Its protein product is CSGRENTEAFF.

The chain combines TRBV7-6 with TRBJ2-7, with D tentatively TRBD2 (5 bases). The CDR3 sequence is 18 residues long. Germline V gene sequence: CDR1 SGHVS, CDR2 FNYEAQ. Trimming removed 1 base from V and 0 bases from J, with 19 bases in between. CDR3 in amino acids: CASSLGPGRQRFSYEQYF. CDR3 nucleotide sequence: TGTGCCAGCAGCTTAGGTCCGGGAAGACAACGATTCTCCTACGAGCAGTACTTC.

V usage is TRBV7-2 and J usage is TRBJ2-1, with a weak D call TRBD2 (6 bases). Germline CDR1 and CDR2: SGHTA and FQGNSA. V was clipped by 5 bases and J by 0 bases, with 11 bases between them. The CDR3 consists of 15 residues. The CDR3 region has the DNA TGTGCCAGCAGCGGACGGGGGAGCTCCTACAATGAGCAGTTCTTC. This gives the protein CASSGRGSSYNEQFF.

CDR3 in amino acids: CASSQKPGGSGNEQFF. Here the CDR3 DNA reads TGCGCCAGCAGTCAAAAACCGGGGGGCTCAGGAAATGAGCAGTTCTTC. The V and J genes are TRBV23-1 and TRBJ2-1; D is perhaps TRBD2 (7 bases). TRBV23-1 is marked as an open reading frame, function uncertain. Trimming pared 2 bases from V and 7 bases from J, leaving 18 bases between. CDR3 size: 16 residues.

J is TRBJ2-5 and V is TRBV27, with D perhaps TRBD1 (6 bases). Germline loops: CDR1 MNHEY, CDR2 SMNVEV (reference sequence). The CDR3 is 15 amino acids. Trimming pared 4 bases from V and 1 base from J, leaving 13 bases between. The CDR3 is CASSSSGVTQETQYF. The CDR3 DNA reads as TGTGCCAGCAGTTCCTCAGGGGTAACCCAAGAGACCCAGTACTTC.

This clone has only one observation. The rearrangement joins TRBV7-8 to TRBJ1-2; TRBD1 matches at 8 bases. The CDR3 covers 14 residues. V lost 6 bases, J lost 4 bases, and 7 bases stayed unmatched. In germline, CDR1 is SGHVS, CDR2 FQNEAQ. The CDR3 sequence is CASSTGTGSYGYTF. CDR3 nucleotides: TGTGCCAGCAGTACTGGGACAGGCAGCTATGGCTACACCTTC.

This clone showed up just once. The chain uses TRBV20-1 and TRBJ2-1; perhaps TRBD2 as D (6 bases). CDR3 length equals 11 residues. Germline CDR1 reads DFQATT; CDR2 reads SNEGSKA (reference sequence). V dropped 6 bases and J dropped 12 bases, with 15 bases sitting between them. The CDR3 here is CSALGGGGQFF. Here the CDR3 DNA reads TGCAGTGCCCTGGGAGGTGGAGGGCAGTTCTTC.

CDR3 nucleotide sequence: TGTGCCAGCTCACCCGAAGCGGGACTTAACACAGATACGCAGTATTTT. Translation: CASSPEAGLNTDTQYF. V gene TRBV18 combines with J gene TRBJ2-3; 7 nucleotides match TRBD2. This CDR3 has 16 amino acids. With 3 bases clipped from V and 2 bases from J, the junction kept 8 bases outside the gene matches. Per the germline V gene, CDR1 is KGHSH and CDR2 is LQKENI. The full variable domain, with the rest looked up from reference TRBV18 and TRBJ2-3, is NAGVMQNPRHLVRRRGQEARLRCSPMKGHSHVYWYRQLPEEGLKFMVYLQKENIIDESGMPKERFSAEFPKEGPSILRIQQVVRGDSAAYFCASSPEAGLNTDTQYFGPGTRLTVL.